The 14 T cell receptor beta chains listed next were all sequenced from one sample in a study of cytomegalovirus exposure and HLA in healthy donors. With 60 Vbeta and 13 Jbeta primers, the PCR was carried out. Sequenced by immunoSEQ multiplex PCR; TCRdb stores in-frame clones only, minus some. Of over 150,000 clones in the sample, around 77% were seen once. The material sequenced was PBMCs. The receptors come from a woman under 40 in good health and CMV-seronegative.

The J gene is TRBJ2-7, the V gene TRBV6-5, with a tentative D call TRBD2 (6 bases). Germline CDR1 and CDR2: MNHEY and SVGAGI. With 4 bases removed from V and 0 bases from J, the gap between germline ends came to 10 bases. The CDR3 runs 14 residues. The CDR3 DNA reads TGTGCCAGCAGTTTTGACGGGAGCTCCTACGAGCAGTACTTC. Its protein is CASSFDGSSYEQYF.

In this sample, this clone turned up a few times. This rearrangement joins TRBV11-2 to TRBJ2-7; 9 nucleotides agree with TRBD2. This CDR3 region has 16 residues. CDR1 SGHAT and CDR2 FQNNGV come from the germline V gene. The J segment lost 3 bases and the V segment lost 3 bases, leaving 9 bases of the junction unmatched. Here the CDR3 DNA reads TGTGCCAGCAGCTTCCCCAGGAGACTAGCGGTCTACGAGCAGTACTTC. Encoded protein: CASSFPRRLAVYEQYF.

The genes are TRBV7-2 and TRBJ1-4, with 7 bases that match TRBD1. The V segment lost 5 bases and the J segment 8 bases; nucleotides outside the gene matches: 8. The length of the CDR3 is 14 residues. Germline CDR1 reads SGHTA; CDR2 reads FQGNSA. The CDR3 loop reads CASSKQGIGEKLFF. CDR3 coding DNA: TGTGCCAGCAGCAAACAGGGGATTGGGGAAAAACTGTTTTTT. The full variable domain, with the rest looked up from reference TRBV7-2 and TRBJ1-4, is GAGVSQSPSNKVTEKGKDVELRCDPISGHTALYWYRQSLGQGLEFLIYFQGNSAPDKSGLPSDRFSAERTGGSVSTLTIQRTQQEDSAVYLCASSKQGIGEKLFFGSGTQLSVL.

V is TRBV6-6 and J is TRBJ2-7; possible D gene TRBD1, 5 bases. Trimming stripped 0 bases from V and 0 bases from J, with 12 bases between. Germline CDR1 MNHNY, CDR2 SVGAGI (reference sequence). The CDR3 has 16 residues. CDR3 sequence: CASSYSNLRASYEQYF. In DNA, the CDR3 is TGTGCCAGCAGTTACTCGAACCTCAGGGCCTCCTACGAGCAGTACTTC.

Concerning this clone itself: Germline is not matched at one junction end, which may reflect a read error. This chain uses TRBV9 with TRBJ1-2; D is possibly TRBD1 (5 bases). CDR1 is SGDLS and CDR2 is YYNGEE in the germline V gene. CDR3 length: 14 residues. As DNA, the CDR3 is TGTGCCAGCAGCGTAACCGGGGGAGACTATGGCTACCCCTTC. Residues: CASSVTGGDYGYPF. Complete variable domain (other parts from reference TRBV9 and TRBJ1-2): DSGVTQTPKHLITATGQRVTLRCSPRSGDLSVYWYQQSLDQGLQFLIQYYNGEERAKGNILERFSAQQFPDLHSELNLSSLELGDSALYFCASSVTGGDYGYPFGSGTRLTVV.

The chain employs TRBV5-4 and TRBJ2-7; 7 bases map to TRBD1. V lost 5 bases and J lost 7; bases outside the gene matches: 15. The CDR3 covers 15 residues. Germline-derived CDR1 and CDR2 are SGHNT and YYREEE (reference sequence). CDR3 DNA: TGTGCCAGCAGTCTTCGCCGGGACAGATCTAGAGAGCAGTACTTC. It codes for CASSLRRDRSREQYF.

CDR3 region: CASSTGTSGINGAREQYF. Here the CDR3 DNA reads TGTGCCAGCAGCACAGGGACTAGCGGGATTAATGGGGCTAGAGAGCAGTACTTC. The genes are TRBV7-6 and TRBJ2-7; 13 positions agree with TRBD2. The CDR3 totals 18 residues. The trim removed 5 bases at V and 7 bases at J, leaving 17 bases unmatched. Germline CDR1 reads SGHVS; CDR2 reads FNYEAQ.

The chain uses TRBV4-2 and TRBJ2-3, with 7 bases matching TRBD1. V gave up 1 base and J gave up 0 bases; unmatched junction bases: 4. The CDR3 runs to 16 residues. Germline V CDR1 and CDR2: LGHNA, YNFKEQ. The CDR3 loop is CASSQVGQISTDTQYF. The CDR3 region has the DNA TGTGCCAGCAGCCAAGTGGGACAGATAAGCACAGATACGCAGTATTTT.

This sequence joins TRBV7-8 and TRBJ1-3; 9 nucleotides align to TRBD1. Trimming took 4 bases from V and 0 from J; bases not matched to a gene: 4. Germline CDR1 reads SGHVS; CDR2 reads FQNEAQ. This CDR3 region has 16 residues. CDR3 sequence reads: CASSSLTGGSGNTIYF. CDR3 coding DNA: TGTGCCAGCAGCTCGTTGACAGGGGGCTCTGGAAACACCATATATTTT.

The V call is TRBV2, the J call TRBJ2-2; D is perhaps TRBD2 (5 bases). Per germline, CDR1 SNHLY and CDR2 FYNNEI. The V end lost 0 bases, the J end lost 5 bases, and 10 bases lay between the germline ends. The CDR3 runs 15 residues. This CDR3 reads CASSEARRVTGELFF. CDR3 sequence (DNA): TGTGCCAGCAGTGAAGCGAGGCGGGTTACCGGGGAGCTGTTTTTT.

The J gene is TRBJ1-2, the V gene TRBV7-8; TRBD1 might be the D (6 bases). Germline lookup yields CDR1 SGHVS and CDR2 FQNEAQ. V was shortened by 5 bases and J by 4 bases, with 14 bases between the two germline ends. The CDR3 covers 14 residues. As DNA, the CDR3 is TGTGCCAGCAGCGTAACAACAGGGTCCTATGGCTACACCTTC. Its protein product is CASSVTTGSYGYTF.

The gene calls are TRBV15 and TRBJ2-1; 12 bases match TRBD2. Germline values: CDR1 LNHNV, CDR2 YYDKDF (reference sequence). The CDR3 runs 20 residues. Trimming at V came to 1 base and at J to 7 bases, leaving 17 bases not matched to a gene. The CDR3 bases are TGTGCCACCAGCAGAGGAATTTTGAGAACTAGCGGGGGGCAAAGGAATGAGCAGTTCTTC. It is translated as CATSRGILRTSGGQRNEQFF.

CDR3 nucleotides: TGTGCCAGCACCCCCTCTATGAAGACAGAGCTTTTCTACGAGCAGTACTTC. Protein sequence: CASTPSMKTELFYEQYF. The V call is TRBV27, the J call TRBJ2-7; TRBD1 is a possible D gene (5 bases). The CDR3 runs 17 residues. Looked up from germline, CDR1 is MNHEY and CDR2 is SMNVEV (reference sequence). Trimming removed 7 bases from V and 3 bases from J, with 25 bases in between.

The chain employs TRBV28 and TRBJ1-3; D unclear. Trimming stripped 4 bases from V and 7 bases from J, with 14 bases between. CDR3 size: 14 residues. Germline CDR1 MDHEN, CDR2 SYDVKM. The CDR3 protein is CASSSSRSGNTIYF. The CDR3 DNA is TGTGCCAGCAGTTCGTCCAGATCCGGGAACACCATATATTTT.